One sample yielded the 5 T cell receptor beta chains listed below, sequenced in a study of T cells after yellow fever vaccination (dated by TCRdb to 2018 to 2020). The library was obtained by 5' RACE. Sequencing was performed on an Illumina NovaSeq 6000. TCRdb handled the public reads itself, with Q25 trimming in fastp and clone calling in MiXCR, and kept productive beta chains. Rows with a matching CDR3 protein are joined into one entry that keeps the most common DNA and genes. The sample table contains 200,000 to 300,000 distinct CDR3 sequences; only one count was recorded for over 3% of them. The top ten clones comprise 15% to 20% of the sample. The treatment or condition label for this specimen denotes: live attenuated yellow fever vaccine strain. The material sequenced was PBMCs, taken 15 days after the yellow fever booster vaccination. These receptors originate from a man younger than 35 who received the YFV17D yellow fever vaccine.

Points on this clonotype: At one boundary the junction diverges from the germline segment, which might be a read error. CDR3 sequence reads: CASSLTGVSYIEQFF. The CDR3 nucleotides are TGTGCCAGCAGCTTAACCGGGGTGTCCTACATTGAGCAGTTCTTC. V usage is TRBV7-6 and J usage is TRBJ2-1; TRBD2 is a possible D gene (5 bases). The CDR3 extends over 15 amino acids. Germline V gene lookup returns CDR1 SGHVS and CDR2 FNYEAQ.

There are many counts of this clonotype. The chain links TRBV6-5 to TRBJ2-2; D unclear. Germline CDR1 is MNHEY and CDR2 is SVGAGI. V lost 2 bases to trimming and J lost 2 bases, with 12 bases between them. The CDR3 is 16 residues long. Here the CDR3 DNA reads TGTGCCAGCAGTTACCTCCGGACGGACAACACCGGGGAGCTGTTTTTT. This gives the protein CASSYLRTDNTGELFF.

This clonotype was observed at least ten times. V and J are TRBV6-6 and TRBJ2-6; 7 positions agree with TRBD2. V lost 5 bases, J lost 0 bases, and 13 bases stayed unmatched. Per the germline V gene, CDR1 is MNHNY and CDR2 is SVGAGI (reference sequence). This CDR3 contains 19 residues. This CDR3 reads CASSRVTSPPFSGANVLTF. CDR3 in DNA: TGTGCCAGCAGTCGCGTGACTAGCCCGCCGTTCTCTGGGGCCAACGTCCTGACTTTC.

This clonotype was recorded many times. A read error may produce the germline difference seen at one junction end. CDR3 amino acids: CASSRNPEAFF. The DNA of the CDR3 is TGTGCCAGCAGCAGGAACCCTGAAGCTTTCTTT. The gene calls are TRBV7-9 and TRBJ1-1; D gene uncertain. Germline V gene lookup returns CDR1 SEHNR and CDR2 FQNEAQ (reference sequence). The CDR3 has 11 residues.

This clonotype was observed at least ten times. This chain links TRBV6-2 or TRBV6-3 with TRBJ1-5; the D gene is possibly TRBD1 (5 bases). The V gene's germline CDR1 is MNHEY and CDR2 SVGEGT. There are 12 residues in the CDR3. CDR3 sequence reads: CARGAIHQPQHF. In DNA, the CDR3 is TGTGCAAGAGGGGCAATCCATCAGCCCCAGCATTTT.